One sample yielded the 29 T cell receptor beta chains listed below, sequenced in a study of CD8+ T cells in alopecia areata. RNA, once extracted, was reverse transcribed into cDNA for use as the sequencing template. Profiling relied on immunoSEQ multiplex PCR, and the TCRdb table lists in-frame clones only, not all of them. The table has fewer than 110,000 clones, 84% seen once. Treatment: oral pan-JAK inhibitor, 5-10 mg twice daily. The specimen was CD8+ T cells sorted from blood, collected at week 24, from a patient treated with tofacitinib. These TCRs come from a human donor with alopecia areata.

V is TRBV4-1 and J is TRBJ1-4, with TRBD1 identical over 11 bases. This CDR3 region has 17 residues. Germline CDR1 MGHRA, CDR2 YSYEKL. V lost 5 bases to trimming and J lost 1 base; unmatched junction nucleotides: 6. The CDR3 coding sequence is TGCGCCAGCAGCTCTCGGACAGGGGGCTTAACTAATGAAAAACTGTTTTTT. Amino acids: CASSSRTGGLTNEKLFF.

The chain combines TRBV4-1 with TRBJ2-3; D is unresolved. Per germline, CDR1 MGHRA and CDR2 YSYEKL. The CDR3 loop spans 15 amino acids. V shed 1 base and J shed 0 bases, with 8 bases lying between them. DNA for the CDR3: TGCGCCAGCAGCCAAGGGCTGACTAGCACAGATACGCAGTATTTT. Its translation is CASSQGLTSTDTQYF.

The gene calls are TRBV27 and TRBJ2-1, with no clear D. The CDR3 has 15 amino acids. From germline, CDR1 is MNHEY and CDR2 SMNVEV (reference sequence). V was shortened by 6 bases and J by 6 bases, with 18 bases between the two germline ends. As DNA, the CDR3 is TGTGCCAGCAGCGATGCGAAGGCCTCGAGCAATGAGCAGTTCTTC. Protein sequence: CASSDAKASSNEQFF.

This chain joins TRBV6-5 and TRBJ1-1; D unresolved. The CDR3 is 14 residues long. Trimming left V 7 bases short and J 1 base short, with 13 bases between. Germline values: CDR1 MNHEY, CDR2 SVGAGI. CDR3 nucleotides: TGTGCCAGCACCCCCGAGCCCGAGAACACTGAAGCTTTCTTT. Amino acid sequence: CASTPEPENTEAFF.

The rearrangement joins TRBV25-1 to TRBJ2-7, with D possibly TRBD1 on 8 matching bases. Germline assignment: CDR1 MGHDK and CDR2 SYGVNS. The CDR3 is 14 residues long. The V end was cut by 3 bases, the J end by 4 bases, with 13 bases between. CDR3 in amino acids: CASSETGEGYEQYF. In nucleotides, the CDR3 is TGTGCCAGCAGTGAGACAGGGGAGGGTTACGAGCAGTACTTC.

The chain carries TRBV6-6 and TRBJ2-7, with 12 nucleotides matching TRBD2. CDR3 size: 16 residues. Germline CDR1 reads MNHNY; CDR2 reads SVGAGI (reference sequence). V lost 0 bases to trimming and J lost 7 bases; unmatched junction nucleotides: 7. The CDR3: CASSYSPSGGAIEQYF. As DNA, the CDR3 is TGTGCCAGCAGTTACTCCCCTAGCGGGGGGGCTATAGAGCAGTACTTC.

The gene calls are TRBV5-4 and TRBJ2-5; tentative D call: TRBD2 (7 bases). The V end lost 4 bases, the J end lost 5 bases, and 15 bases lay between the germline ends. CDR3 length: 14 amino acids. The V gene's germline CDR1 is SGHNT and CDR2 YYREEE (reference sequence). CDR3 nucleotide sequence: TGTGCCAGCAGCCGAGGGGGGGGGCAGGAGACCCAGTACTTC. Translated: CASSRGGGQETQYF. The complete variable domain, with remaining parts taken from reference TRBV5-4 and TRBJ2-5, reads ETGVTQSPTHLIKTRGQQVTLRCSSQSGHNTVSWYQQALGQGPQFIFQYYREEENGRGNFPPRFSGLQFPNYSSELNVNALELDDSALYLCASSRGGGQETQYFGPGTRLLVL.

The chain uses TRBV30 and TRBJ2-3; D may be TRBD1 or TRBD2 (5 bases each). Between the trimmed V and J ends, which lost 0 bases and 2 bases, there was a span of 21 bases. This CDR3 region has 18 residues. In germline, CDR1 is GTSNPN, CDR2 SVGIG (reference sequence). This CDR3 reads CAWSVRPGTGDPTDTQYF. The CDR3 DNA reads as TGTGCCTGGAGTGTACGCCCCGGGACCGGGGATCCCACAGATACGCAGTATTTT.

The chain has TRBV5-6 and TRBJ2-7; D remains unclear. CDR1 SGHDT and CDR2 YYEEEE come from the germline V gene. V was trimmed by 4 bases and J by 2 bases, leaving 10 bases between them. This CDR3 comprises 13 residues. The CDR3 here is CASSAVQPYEQYF. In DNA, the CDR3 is TGTGCCAGCAGCGCAGTACAACCCTACGAGCAGTACTTC.

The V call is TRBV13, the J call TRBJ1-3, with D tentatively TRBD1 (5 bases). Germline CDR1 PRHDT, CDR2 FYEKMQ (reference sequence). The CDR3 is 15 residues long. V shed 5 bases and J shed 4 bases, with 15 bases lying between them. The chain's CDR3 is CASSDGTTGGNTIYF. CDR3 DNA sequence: TGTGCCAGCAGCGACGGGACCACCGGAGGAAACACCATATATTTT. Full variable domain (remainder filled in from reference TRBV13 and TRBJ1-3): AAGVIQSPRHLIKEKRETATLKCYPIPRHDTVYWYQQGPGQDPQFLISFYEKMQSDKGSIPDRFSAQQFSDYHSELNMSSLELGDSALYFCASSDGTTGGNTIYFGEGSWLTVV.

Here the CDR3 reads CAISEPGQEKKLFF. The CDR3 DNA reads as TGTGCCATCAGTGAGCCGGGACAGGAGAAAAAACTGTTTTTT. The chain uses TRBV10-3 and TRBJ1-4; 8 positions agree with TRBD1. The CDR3 spans 14 residues. The V and J ends lost 2 bases and 9 bases, in that order; junction bases with no gene match: 5. Germline V gives CDR1 ENHRY, CDR2 SYGVKD.

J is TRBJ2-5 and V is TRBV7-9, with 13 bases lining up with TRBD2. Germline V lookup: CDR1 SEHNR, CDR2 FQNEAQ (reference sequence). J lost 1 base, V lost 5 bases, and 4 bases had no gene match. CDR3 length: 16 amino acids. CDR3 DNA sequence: TGTGCCAGCAGCATAGGGACTAGCGGGGCCCAAGAGACCCAGTACTTC. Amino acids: CASSIGTSGAQETQYF.

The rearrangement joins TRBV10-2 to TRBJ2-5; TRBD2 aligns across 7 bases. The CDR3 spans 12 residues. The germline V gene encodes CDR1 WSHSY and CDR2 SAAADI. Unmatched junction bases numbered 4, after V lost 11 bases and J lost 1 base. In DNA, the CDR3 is TGCGCCGAGCGGGGCCGCCAAGAGACCCAGTACTTC. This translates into CAERGRQETQYF.

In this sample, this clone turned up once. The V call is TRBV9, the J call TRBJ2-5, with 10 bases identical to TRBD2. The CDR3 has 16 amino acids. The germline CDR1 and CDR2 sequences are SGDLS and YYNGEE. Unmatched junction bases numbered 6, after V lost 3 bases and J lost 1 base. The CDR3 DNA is TGTGCCAGCAGCGCCCTAGCGGGGGACACCCAAGAGACCCAGTACTTC. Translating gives CASSALAGDTQETQYF.

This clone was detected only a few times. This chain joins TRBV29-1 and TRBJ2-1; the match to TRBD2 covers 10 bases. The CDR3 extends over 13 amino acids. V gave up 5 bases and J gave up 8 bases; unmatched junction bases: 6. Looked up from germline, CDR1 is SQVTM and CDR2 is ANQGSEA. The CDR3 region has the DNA TGCAGCGTTTCGGGGCTAGCGGGGGATGAGCAGTTCTTC. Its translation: CSVSGLAGDEQFF.

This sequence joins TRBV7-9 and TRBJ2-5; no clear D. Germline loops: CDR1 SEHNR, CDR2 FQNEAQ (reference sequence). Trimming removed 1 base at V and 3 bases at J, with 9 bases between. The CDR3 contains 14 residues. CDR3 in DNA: TGTGCCAGCAGCTTAGTCGGCTCGGAAGAGACCCAGTACTTC. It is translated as CASSLVGSEETQYF.

CDR3 nucleotide sequence: TGCGCCAGCAGCCGCGGACAGGGTACGGTGGAGCCCCAGCATTTT. Its protein product is CASSRGQGTVEPQHF. This rearrangement joins TRBV4-1 to TRBJ1-5, with 8 bases lining up with TRBD1. J gave up 8 bases and V 4 bases, and 10 bases lay outside the gene matches. The CDR3 has 15 residues. The germline V gene encodes CDR1 MGHRA and CDR2 YSYEKL.

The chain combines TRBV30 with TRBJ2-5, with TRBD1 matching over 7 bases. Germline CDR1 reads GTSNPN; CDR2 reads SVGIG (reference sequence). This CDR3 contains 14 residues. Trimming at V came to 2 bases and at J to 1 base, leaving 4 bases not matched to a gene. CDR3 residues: CAWSQQGFQETQYF. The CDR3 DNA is TGTGCCTGGAGTCAACAGGGGTTCCAAGAGACCCAGTACTTC.

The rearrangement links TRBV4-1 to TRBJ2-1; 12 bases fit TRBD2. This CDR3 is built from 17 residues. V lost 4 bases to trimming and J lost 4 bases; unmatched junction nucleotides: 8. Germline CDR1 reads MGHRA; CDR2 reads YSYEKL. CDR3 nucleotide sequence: TGCGCCAGCAGCCGACTAGCGGGGGTGGGGCAGTACAATGAGCAGTTCTTC. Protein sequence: CASSRLAGVGQYNEQFF.

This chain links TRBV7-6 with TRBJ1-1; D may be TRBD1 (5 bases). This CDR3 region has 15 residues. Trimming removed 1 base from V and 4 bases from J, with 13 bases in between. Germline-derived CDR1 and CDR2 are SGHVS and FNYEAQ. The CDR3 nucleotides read TGTGCCAGCAGCTTAGGGTCAGGGCTGAGCACTGAAGCTTTCTTT. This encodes CASSLGSGLSTEAFF. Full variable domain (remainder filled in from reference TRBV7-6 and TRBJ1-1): GAGVSQSPRYKVTKRGQDVALRCDPISGHVSLYWYRQALGQGPEFLTYFNYEAQQDKSGLPNDRFSAERPEGSISTLTIQRTEQRDSAMYRCASSLGSGLSTEAFFGQGTRLTVV.

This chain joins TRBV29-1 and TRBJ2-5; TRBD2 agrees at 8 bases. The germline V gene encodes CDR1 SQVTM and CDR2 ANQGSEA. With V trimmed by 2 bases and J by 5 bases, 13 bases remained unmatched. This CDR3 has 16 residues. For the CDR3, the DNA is TGCAGCGTTGAATACGCGAGCGGGGGACGTTTGGAGACCCAGTACTTC. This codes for CSVEYASGGRLETQYF.

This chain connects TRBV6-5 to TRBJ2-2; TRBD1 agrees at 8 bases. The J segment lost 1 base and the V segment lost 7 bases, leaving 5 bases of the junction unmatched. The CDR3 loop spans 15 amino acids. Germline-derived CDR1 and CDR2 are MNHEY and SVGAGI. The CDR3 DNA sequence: TGTGCCAGCACCCGACAGGGGTGGAACACCGGGGAGCTGTTTTTT. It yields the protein CASTRQGWNTGELFF.

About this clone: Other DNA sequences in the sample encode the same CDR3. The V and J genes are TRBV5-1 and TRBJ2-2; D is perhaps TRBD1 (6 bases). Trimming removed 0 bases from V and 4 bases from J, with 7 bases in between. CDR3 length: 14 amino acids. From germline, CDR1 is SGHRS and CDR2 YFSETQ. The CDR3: CASSLARGTGELFF. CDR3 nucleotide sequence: TGCGCCAGCAGCTTGGCCAGGGGCACCGGGGAGCTGTTTTTT.

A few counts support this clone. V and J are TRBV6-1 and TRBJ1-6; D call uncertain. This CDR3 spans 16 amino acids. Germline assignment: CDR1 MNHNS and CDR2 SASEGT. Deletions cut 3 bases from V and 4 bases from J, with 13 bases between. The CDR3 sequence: CASSEDQRKYNSPLHF. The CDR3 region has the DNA TGTGCCAGCAGTGAGGATCAAAGGAAGTATAATTCACCCCTCCACTTT.

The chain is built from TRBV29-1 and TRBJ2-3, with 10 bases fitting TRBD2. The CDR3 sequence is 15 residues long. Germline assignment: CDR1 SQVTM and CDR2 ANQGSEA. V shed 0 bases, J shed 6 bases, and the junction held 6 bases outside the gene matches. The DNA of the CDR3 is TGCAGCGTTGAAGATGGGACTAGCGAGGGGGATACGCAGTATTTT. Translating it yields CSVEDGTSEGDTQYF.

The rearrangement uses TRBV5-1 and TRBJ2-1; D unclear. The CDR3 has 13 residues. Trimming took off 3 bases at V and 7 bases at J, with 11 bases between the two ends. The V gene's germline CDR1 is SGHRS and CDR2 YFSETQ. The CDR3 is CASSSVRVNEQFF. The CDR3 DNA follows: TGCGCCAGCAGCTCGGTTAGGGTAAATGAGCAGTTCTTC.

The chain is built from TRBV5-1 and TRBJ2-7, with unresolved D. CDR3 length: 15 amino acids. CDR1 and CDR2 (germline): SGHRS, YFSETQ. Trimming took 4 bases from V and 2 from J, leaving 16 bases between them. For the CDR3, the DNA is TGCGCCAGCAGCGTAACTCCGGGCCTTACCTACGAGCAGTACTTC. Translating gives CASSVTPGLTYEQYF.

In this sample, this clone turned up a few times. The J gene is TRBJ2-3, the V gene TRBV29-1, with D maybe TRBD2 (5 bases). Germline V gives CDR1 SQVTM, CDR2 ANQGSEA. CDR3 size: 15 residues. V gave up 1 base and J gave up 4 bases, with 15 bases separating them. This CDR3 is CSVEGGWAGADTQYF. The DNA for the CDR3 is TGCAGCGTTGAAGGCGGGTGGGCCGGGGCAGATACGCAGTATTTT.

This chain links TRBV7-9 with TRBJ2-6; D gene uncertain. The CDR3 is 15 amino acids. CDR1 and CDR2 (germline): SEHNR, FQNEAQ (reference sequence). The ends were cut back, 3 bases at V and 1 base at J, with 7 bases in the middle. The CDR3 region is CASSFFESGANVLTF. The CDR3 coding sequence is TGTGCCAGCAGCTTTTTCGAGTCTGGGGCCAACGTCCTGACTTTC. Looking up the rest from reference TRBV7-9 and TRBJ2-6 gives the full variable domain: DTGVSQNPRHKITKRGQNVTFRCDPISEHNRLYWYRQTLGQGPEFLTYFQNEAQLEKSRLLSDRFSAERPKGSFSTLEIQRTEQGDSAMYLCASSFFESGANVLTFGAGSRLTVL.